The present entry profiles one TCR beta chain with its context. The CDR3 has 12 amino acids. Original methodology: Scientists estimated how many nucleated cells there were by amplifying reference gene primers. Assay: immunoSEQ multiplex PCR; the TCRdb copy retains only in-frame clones and omits some. From that table come the V and J calls and clone size; the DNA was used to work out D and trimming. The repertoire holds some 200,000 clones, with 80% to 90% as singletons. This entry comes from a study of blood T cell repertoires in COVID-19. Turning to the study itself: Samples taken during acute and convalescent COVID-19 were collected in the United States, Italy and Spain. T cells, B-cell-depleted T cells, or PBMCs supplied cDNA or gDNA.

J is TRBJ1-5 and V is TRBV21-1. TRBV21-1 is an annotated pseudogene. The sequence was collected from a man in his thirties or forties with active or convalescent COVID-19. Sequencing was done on a sample of peripheral blood. The CDR3 loop is CASDGRGQPQHF. The CDR3 DNA is TGTGCCAGCGACGGGAGGGGTCAGCCCCAGCATTTT.